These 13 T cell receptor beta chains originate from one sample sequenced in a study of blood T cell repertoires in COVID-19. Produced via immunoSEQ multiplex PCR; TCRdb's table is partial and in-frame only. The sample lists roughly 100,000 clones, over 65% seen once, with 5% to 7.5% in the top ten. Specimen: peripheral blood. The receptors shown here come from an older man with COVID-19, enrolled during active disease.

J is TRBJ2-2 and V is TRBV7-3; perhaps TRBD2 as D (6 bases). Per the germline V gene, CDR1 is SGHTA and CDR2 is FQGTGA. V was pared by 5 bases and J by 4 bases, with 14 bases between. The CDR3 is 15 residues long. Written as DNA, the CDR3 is TGTGCCAGCAGCCCCACGGGGGTAAGCACCGGGGAGCTGTTTTTT. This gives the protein CASSPTGVSTGELFF.

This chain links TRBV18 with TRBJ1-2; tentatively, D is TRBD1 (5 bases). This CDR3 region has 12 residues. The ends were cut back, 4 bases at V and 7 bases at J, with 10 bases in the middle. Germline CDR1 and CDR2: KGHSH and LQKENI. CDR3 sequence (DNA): TGTGCCAGCTCACAGGGGAGGTTTGGCTACACCTTC. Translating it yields CASSQGRFGYTF.

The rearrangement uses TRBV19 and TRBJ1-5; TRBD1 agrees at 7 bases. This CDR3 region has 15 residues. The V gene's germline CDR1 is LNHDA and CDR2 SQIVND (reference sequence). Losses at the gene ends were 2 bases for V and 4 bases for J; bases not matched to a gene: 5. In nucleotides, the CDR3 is TGTGCCAGTAGTATACGGGACAGCAATAATCAGCCCCAGCATTTT. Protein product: CASSIRDSNNQPQHF.

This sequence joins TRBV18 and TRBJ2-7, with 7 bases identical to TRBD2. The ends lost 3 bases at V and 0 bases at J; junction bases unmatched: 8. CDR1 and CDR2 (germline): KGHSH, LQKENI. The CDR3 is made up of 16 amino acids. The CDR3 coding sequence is TGTGCCAGCTCACCCTACCCGGGAGGCCTCTCCTACGAGCAGTACTTC. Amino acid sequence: CASSPYPGGLSYEQYF.

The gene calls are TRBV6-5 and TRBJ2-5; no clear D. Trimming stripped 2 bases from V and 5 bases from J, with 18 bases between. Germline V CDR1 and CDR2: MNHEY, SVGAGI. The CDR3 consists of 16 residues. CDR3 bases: TGTGCCAGCAGTTACCAACCCTATCTAGGAATGGAGACCCAGTACTTC. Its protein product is CASSYQPYLGMETQYF.

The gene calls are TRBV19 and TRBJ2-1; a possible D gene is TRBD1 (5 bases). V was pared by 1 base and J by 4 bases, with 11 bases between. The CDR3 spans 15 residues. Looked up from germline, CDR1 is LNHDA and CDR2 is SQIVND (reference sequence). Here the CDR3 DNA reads TGTGCCAGTAGTATAGTGCCAGGGTCGTACAATGAGCAGTTCTTC. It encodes CASSIVPGSYNEQFF.

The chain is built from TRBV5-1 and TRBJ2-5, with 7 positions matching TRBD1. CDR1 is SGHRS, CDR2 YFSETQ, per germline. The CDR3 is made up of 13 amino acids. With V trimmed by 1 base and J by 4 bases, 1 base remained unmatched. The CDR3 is CASSLRQGETQYF. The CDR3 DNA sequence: TGCGCCAGCAGCTTGAGACAGGGAGAGACCCAGTACTTC.

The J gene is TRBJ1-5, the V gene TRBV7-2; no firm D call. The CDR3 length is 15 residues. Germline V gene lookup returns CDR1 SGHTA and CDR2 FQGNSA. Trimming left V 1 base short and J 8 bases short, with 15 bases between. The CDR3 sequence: CASSLGLGDGEPQHF. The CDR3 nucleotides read TGTGCCAGCAGCTTAGGCCTCGGAGACGGCGAGCCCCAGCATTTT.

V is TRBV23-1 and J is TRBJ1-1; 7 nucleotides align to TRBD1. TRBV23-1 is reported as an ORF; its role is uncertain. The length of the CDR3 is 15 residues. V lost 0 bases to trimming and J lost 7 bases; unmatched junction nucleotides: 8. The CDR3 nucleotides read TGCGCCAGCAGTCAATCTCGGGACAGTTGGGGTGAAGCTTTCTTT. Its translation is CASSQSRDSWGEAFF.

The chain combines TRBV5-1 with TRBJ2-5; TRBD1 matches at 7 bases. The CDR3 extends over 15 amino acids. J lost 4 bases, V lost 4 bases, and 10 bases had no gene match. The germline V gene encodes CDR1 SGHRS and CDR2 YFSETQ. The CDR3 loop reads CASSRQAQGLETQYF. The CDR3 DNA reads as TGCGCCAGCAGCCGGCAGGCACAGGGGCTAGAGACCCAGTACTTC.

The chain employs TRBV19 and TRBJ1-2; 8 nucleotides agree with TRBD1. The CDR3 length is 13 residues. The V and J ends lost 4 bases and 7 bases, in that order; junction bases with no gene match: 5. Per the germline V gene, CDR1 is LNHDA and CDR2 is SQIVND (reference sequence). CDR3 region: CASSTRQGSGYTF. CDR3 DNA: TGTGCCAGTAGTACCCGACAGGGGTCTGGCTACACCTTC.

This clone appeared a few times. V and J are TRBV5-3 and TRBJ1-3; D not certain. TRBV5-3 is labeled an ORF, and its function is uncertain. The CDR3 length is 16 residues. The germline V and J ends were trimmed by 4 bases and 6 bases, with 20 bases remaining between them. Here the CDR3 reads CARSLPSERRENTIYF. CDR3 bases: TGTGCCAGAAGCCTCCCCTCCGAGAGGAGAGAAAACACCATATATTTT.

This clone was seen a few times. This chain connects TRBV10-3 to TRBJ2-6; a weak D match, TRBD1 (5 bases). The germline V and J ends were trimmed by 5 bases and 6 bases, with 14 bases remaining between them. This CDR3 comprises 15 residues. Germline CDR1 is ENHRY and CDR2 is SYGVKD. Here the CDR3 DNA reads TGTGCCATCAGTTCGGACAATCTCGAGGCCAACGTCCTGACTTTC. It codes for CAISSDNLEANVLTF.